This TCR beta chain comes out of a study of blood T cell repertoires in COVID-19. Study-wide context: Donors in the United States, Italy and Spain gave samples during acute or convalescent COVID-19.

As handled by the study authors: For nucleated cells, counts were estimated from reference gene primer amplification. The data were produced by immunoSEQ multiplex PCR, yet TCRdb's version contains in-frame clones alone and is incomplete. V and J calls and clone size are those listed in that table; D and trimming were worked out from the DNA. The table has around 260,000 clones, approximately 85% seen once. Germline CDR1 SGHRS, CDR2 YFSETQ. CDR3 length: 14 amino acids. With 4 bases removed from V and 4 bases from J, the gap between germline ends came to 11 bases. The chain has TRBV5-1 and TRBJ2-2; perhaps TRBD1 as D (7 bases). The source material was peripheral blood. The clonotype originates from a human donor with COVID-19, enrolled during active disease. The donor label of this sample is uncertain. CDR3 nucleotide sequence: TGCGCCAGCAGCGCGGGACAGTCCACCGGGGAGCTGTTTTTT. Protein sequence: CASSAGQSTGELFF.